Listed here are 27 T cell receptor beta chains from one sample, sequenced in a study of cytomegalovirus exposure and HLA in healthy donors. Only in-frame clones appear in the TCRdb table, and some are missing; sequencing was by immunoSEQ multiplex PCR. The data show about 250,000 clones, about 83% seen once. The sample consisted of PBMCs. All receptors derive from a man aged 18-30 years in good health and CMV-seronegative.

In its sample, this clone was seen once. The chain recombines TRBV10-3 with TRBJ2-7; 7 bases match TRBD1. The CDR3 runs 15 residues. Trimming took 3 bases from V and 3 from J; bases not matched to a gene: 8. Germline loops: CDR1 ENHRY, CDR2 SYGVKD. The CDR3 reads CAISDESSGGYEQYF. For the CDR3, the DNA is TGTGCCATCAGTGACGAGTCCTCAGGGGGCTACGAGCAGTACTTC.

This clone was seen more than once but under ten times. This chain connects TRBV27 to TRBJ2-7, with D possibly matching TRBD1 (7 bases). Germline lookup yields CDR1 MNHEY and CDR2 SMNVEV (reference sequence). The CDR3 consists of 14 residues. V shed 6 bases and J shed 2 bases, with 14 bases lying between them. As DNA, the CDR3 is TGTGCCAGCAGCCGCGGGACAGTTCCCTACGAGCAGTACTTC. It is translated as CASSRGTVPYEQYF.

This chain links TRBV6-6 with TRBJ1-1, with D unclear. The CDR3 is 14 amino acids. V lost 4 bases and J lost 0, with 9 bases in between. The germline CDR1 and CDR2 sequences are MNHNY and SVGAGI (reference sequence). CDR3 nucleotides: TGTGCCAGCAGTTTCGTCAACATGAACACTGAAGCTTTCTTT. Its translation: CASSFVNMNTEAFF.

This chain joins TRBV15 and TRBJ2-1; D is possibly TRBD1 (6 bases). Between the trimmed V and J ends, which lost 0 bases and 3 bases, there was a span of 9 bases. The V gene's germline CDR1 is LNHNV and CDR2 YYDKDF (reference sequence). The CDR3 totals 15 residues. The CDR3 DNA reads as TGTGCCACCAGCAGAGACAACAGGGTCTACAATGAGCAGTTCTTC. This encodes CATSRDNRVYNEQFF.

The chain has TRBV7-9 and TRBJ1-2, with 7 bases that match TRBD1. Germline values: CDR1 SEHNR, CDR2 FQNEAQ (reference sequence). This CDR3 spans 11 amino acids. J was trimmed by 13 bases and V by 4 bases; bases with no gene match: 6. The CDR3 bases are TGTGCCAGCAGCTGGGCGGACAGGCGCACCTTC. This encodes CASSWADRRTF.

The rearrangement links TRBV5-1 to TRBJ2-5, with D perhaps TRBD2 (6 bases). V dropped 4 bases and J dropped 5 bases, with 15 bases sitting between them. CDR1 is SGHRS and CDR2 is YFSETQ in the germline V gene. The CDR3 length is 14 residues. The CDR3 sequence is CASSKPGGRETQYF. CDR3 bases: TGCGCCAGCAGCAAACCCGGGGGACGGGAGACCCAGTACTTC.

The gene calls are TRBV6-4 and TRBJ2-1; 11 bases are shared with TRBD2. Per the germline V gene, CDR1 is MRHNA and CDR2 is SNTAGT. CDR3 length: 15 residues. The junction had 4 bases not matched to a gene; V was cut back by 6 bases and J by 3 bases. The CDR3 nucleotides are TGTGCCAGCAGACCACTAGCGGGAGTCTACAATGAGCAGTTCTTC. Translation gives CASRPLAGVYNEQFF.

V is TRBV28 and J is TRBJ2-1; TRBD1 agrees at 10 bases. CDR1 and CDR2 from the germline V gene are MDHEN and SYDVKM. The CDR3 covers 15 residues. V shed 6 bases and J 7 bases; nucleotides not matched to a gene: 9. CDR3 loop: CASSLSDRGRNEQFF. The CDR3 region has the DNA TGTGCCAGCAGCCTAAGCGACAGGGGGCGGAATGAGCAGTTCTTC. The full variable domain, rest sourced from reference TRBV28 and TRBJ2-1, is DVKVTQSSRYLVKRTGEKVFLECVQDMDHENMFWYRQDPGLGLRLIYFSYDVKMKEKGDIPEGYSVSREKKERFSLILESASTNQTSMYLCASSLSDRGRNEQFFGPGTRLTVL.

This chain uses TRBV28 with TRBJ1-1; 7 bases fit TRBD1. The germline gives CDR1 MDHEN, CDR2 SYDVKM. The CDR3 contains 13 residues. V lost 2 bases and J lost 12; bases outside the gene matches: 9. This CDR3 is CASSLTRGDRTFF. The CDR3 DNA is TGTGCCAGCAGTTTAACCAGGGGGGATAGAACTTTCTTT.

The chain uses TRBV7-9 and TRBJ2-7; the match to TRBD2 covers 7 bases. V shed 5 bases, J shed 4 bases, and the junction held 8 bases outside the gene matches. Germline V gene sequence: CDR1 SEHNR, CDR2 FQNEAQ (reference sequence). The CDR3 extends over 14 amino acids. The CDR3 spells CASSPSGNLYEQYF. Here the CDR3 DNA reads TGTGCCAGCAGCCCCAGCGGGAACCTATACGAGCAGTACTTC.

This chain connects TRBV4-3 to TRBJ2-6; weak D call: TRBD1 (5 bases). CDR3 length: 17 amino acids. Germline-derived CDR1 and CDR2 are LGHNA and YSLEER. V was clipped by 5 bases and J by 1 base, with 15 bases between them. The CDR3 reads CASSNKTVPSGANVLTF. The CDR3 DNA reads TGCGCCAGCAGCAACAAGACAGTCCCTTCTGGGGCCAACGTCCTGACTTTC.

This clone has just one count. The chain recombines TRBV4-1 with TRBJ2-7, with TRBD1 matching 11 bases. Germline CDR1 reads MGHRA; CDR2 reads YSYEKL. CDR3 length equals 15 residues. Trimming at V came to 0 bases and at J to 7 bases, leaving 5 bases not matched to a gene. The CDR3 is CASSQEAGTGGEQYF. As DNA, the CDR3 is TGCGCCAGCAGCCAAGAGGCTGGGACAGGGGGTGAGCAGTACTTC.

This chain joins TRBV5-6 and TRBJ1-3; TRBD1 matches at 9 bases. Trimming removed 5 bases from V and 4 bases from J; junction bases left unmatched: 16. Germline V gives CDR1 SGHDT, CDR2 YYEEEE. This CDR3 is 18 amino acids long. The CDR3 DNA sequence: TGTGCCAGCAGTCAATATCGCCGGGGACAGGGATACGGAAACACCATATATTTT. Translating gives CASSQYRRGQGYGNTIYF.

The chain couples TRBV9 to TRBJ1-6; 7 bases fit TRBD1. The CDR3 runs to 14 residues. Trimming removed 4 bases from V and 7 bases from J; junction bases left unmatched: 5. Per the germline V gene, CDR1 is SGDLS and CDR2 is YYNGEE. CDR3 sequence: CASSPTGENSPLHF. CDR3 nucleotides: TGTGCCAGCAGCCCAACAGGGGAGAATTCACCCCTCCACTTT.

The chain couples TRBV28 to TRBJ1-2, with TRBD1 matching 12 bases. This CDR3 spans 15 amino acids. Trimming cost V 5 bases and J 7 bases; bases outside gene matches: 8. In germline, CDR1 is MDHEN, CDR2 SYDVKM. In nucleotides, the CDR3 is TGTGCCAGCAGTCGCTCCCGGGACAGGGGGCTTGGCTACACCTTC. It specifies CASSRSRDRGLGYTF.

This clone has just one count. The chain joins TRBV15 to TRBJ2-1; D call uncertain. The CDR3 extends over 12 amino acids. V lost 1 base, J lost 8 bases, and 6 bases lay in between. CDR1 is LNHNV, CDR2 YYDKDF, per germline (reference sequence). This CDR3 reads CATSRVFDEQFF. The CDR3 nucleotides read TGTGCCACCAGCAGAGTATTCGATGAGCAGTTCTTC.

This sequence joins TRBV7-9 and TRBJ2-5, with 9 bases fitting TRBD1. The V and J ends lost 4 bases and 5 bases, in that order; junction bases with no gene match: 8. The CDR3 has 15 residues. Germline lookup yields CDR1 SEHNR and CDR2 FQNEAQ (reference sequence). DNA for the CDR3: TGTGCCAGCAGCTCAGCCGGGACAGGGTGGGAGACCCAGTACTTC. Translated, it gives CASSSAGTGWETQYF.

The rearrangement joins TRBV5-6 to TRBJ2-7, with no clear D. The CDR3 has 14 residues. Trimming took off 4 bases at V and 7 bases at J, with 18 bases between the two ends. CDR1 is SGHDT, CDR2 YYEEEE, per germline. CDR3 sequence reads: CASSIRVSYGEQYF. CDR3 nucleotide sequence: TGTGCCAGCAGCATTCGGGTCTCCTACGGGGAGCAGTACTTC.

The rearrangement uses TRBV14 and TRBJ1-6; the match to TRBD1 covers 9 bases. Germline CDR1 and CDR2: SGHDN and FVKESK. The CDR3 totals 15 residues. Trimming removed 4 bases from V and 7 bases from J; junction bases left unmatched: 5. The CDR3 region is CASSPRGTGNSPLHF. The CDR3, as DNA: TGTGCCAGCAGCCCCCGGGGGACAGGGAATTCACCCCTCCACTTT.

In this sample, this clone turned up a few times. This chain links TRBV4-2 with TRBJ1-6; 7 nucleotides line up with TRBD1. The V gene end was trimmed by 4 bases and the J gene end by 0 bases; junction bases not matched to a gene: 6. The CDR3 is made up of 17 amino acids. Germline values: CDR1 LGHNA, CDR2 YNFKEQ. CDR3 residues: CASSPQQGSSYNSPLHF. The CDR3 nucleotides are TGTGCCAGCAGCCCCCAACAGGGGAGCTCCTATAATTCACCCCTCCACTTT.

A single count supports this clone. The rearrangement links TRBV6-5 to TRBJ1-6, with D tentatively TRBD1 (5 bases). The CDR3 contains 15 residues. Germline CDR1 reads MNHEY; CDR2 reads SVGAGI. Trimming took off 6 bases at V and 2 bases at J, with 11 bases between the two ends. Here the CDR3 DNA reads TGTGCCAGCAGAGATGACAGCACCTATAATTCACCCCTCCACTTT. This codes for CASRDDSTYNSPLHF.

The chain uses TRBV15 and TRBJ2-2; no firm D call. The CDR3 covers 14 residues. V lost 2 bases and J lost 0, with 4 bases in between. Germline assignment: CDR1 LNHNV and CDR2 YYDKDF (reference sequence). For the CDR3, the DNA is TGTGCCACCAGCAGATACACGAACACCGGGGAGCTGTTTTTT. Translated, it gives CATSRYTNTGELFF.

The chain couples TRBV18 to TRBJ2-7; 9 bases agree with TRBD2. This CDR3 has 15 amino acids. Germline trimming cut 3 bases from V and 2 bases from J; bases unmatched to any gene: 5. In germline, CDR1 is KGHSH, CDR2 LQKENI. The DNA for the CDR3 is TGTGCCAGCTCACCCAGGGCGGGAGGGACCTACGAGCAGTACTTC. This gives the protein CASSPRAGGTYEQYF.

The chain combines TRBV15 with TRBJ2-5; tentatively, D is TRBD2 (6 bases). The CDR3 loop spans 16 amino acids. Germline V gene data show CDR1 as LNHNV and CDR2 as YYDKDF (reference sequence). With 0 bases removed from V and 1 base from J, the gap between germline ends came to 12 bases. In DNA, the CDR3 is TGTGCCACCAGCAGAGATCCTGCGGGGATCCAAGAGACCCAGTACTTC. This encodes CATSRDPAGIQETQYF.

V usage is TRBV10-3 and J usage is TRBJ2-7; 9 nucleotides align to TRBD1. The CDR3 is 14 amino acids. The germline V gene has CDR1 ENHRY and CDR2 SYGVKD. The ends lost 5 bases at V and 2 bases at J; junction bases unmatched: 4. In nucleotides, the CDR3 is TGTGCCATCAGTCCCGGGACAGGGCCCTACGAGCAGTACTTC. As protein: CAISPGTGPYEQYF.

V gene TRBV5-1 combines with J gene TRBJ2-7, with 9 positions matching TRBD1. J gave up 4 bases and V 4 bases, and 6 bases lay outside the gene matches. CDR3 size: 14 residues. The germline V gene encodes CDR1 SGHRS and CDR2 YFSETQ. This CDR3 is CASSGGQGGYEQYF. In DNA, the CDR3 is TGCGCCAGCAGCGGGGGACAGGGAGGATACGAGCAGTACTTC.

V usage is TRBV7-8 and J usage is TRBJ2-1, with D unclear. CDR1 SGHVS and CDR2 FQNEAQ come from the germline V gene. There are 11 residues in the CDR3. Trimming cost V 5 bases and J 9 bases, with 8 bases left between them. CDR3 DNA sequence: TGTGCCAGCAGCCTCTATTTTGAGCAGTTCTTC. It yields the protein CASSLYFEQFF.